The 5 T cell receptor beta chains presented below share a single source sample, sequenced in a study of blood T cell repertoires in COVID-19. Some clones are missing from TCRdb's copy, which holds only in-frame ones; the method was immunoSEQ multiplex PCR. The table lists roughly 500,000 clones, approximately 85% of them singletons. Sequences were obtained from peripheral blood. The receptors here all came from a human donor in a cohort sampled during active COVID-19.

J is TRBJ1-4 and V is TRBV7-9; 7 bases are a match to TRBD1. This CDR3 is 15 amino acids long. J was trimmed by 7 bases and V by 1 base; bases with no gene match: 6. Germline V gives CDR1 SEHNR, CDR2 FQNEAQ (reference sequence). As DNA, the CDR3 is TGTGCCAGCAGCTTAGGAGGGGGCCCGGTTGAAAAACTGTTTTTT. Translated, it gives CASSLGGGPVEKLFF.

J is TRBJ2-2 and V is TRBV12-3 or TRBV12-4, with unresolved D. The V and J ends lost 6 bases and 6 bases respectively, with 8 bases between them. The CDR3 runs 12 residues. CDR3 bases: TGTGCCAGCAGCCTCGAGTCCGGGGAGCTGTTTTTT. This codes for CASSLESGELFF.

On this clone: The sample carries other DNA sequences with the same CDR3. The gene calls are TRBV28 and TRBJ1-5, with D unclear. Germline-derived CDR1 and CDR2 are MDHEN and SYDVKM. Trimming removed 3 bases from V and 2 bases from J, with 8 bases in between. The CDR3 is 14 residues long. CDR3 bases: TGTGCCAGCAGTTTGTCAGTGGGCAATCAGCCCCAGCATTTT. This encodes CASSLSVGNQPQHF.

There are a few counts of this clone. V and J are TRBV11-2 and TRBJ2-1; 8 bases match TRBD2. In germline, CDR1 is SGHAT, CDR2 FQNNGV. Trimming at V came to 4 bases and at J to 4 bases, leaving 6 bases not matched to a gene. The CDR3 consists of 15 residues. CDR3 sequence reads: CASSSLAGPYNEQFF. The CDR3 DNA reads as TGTGCCAGCAGCTCTCTAGCGGGCCCTTACAATGAGCAGTTCTTC.

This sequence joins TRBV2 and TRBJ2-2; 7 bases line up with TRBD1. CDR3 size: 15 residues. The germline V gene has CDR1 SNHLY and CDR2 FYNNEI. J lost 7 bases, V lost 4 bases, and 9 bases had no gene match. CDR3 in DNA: TGTGCCAGCAGTGGAGGACAGGCCGGTATCGGGGAGCTGTTTTTT. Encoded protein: CASSGGQAGIGELFF.